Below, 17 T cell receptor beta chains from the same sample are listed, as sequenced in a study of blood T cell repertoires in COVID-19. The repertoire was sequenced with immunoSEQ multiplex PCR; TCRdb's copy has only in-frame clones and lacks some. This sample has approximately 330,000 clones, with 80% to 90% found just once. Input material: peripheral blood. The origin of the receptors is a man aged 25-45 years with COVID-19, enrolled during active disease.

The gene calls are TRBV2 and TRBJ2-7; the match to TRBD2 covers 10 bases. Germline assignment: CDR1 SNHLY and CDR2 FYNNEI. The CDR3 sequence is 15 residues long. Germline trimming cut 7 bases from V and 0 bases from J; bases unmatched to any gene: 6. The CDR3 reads CASKLTSGDSYEQYF. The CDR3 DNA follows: TGTGCCAGCAAACTAACTAGCGGGGACTCCTACGAGCAGTACTTC.

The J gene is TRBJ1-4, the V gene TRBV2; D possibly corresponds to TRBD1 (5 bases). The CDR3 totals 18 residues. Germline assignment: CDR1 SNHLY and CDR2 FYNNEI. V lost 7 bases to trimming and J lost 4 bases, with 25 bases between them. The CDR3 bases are TGTGCCAGCATTAGACAGTTTATATTTCAGTCGAGTAATGAAAAACTGTTTTTT. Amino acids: CASIRQFIFQSSNEKLFF.

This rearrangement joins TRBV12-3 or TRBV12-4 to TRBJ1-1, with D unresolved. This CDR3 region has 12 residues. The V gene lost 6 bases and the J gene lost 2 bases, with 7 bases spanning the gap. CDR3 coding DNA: TGTGCCAGCAGCCCCATTAACACTGAAGCTTTCTTT. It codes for CASSPINTEAFF.

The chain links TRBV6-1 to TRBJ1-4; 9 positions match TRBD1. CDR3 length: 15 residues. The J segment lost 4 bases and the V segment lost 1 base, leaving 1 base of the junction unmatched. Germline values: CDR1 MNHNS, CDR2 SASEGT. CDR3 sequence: CASSEEGQGNEKLFF. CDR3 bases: TGTGCCAGCAGTGAAGAGGGACAGGGTAATGAAAAACTGTTTTTT.

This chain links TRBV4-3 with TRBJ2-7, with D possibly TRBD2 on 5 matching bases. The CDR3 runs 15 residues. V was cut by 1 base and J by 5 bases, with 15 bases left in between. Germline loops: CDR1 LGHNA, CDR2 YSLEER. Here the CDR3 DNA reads TGCGCCAGCAGCCAAGCGTTCCCGGGAAGCGACGAGCAGTACTTC. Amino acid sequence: CASSQAFPGSDEQYF.

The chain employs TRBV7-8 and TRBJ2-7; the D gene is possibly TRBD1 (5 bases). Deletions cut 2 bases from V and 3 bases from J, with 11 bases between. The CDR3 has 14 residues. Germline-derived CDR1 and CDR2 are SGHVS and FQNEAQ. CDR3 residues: CASSLNQGNYEQYF. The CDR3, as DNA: TGTGCCAGCAGCTTAAATCAGGGAAACTACGAGCAGTACTTC.

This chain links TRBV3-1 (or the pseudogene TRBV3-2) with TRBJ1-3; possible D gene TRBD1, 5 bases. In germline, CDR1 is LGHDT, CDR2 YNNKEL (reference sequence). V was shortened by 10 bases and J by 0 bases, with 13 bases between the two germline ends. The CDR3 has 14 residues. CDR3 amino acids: CATEDRRSGNTIYF. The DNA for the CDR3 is TGTGCCACGGAAGACAGACGCTCTGGAAACACCATATATTTT.

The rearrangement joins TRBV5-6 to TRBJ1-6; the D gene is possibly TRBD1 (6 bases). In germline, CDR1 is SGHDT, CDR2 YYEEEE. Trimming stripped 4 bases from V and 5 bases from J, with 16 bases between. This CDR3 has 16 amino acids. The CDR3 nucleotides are TGTGCCAGCAGCGACCAGACCGGGACAAATAATTCACCCCTCCACTTT. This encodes CASSDQTGTNNSPLHF. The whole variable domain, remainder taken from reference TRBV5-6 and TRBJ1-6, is DAGVTQSPTHLIKTRGQQVTLRCSPKSGHDTVSWYQQALGQGPQFIFQYYEEEERQRGNFPDRFSGHQFPNYSSELNVNALLLGDSALYLCASSDQTGTNNSPLHFGNGTRLTVT.

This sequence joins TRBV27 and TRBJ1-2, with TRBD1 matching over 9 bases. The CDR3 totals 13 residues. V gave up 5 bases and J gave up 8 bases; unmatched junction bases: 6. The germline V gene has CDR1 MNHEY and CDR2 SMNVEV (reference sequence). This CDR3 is CASSRGTGKGYTF. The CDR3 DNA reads TGTGCCAGCAGTCGAGGGACAGGGAAAGGCTACACCTTC.

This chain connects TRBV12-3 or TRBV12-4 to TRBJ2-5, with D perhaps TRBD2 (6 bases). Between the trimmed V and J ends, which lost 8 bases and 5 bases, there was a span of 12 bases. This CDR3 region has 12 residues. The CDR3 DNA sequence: TGTGCCAGCCGAGCGGGTTGGGAGACCCAGTACTTC. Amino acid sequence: CASRAGWETQYF.

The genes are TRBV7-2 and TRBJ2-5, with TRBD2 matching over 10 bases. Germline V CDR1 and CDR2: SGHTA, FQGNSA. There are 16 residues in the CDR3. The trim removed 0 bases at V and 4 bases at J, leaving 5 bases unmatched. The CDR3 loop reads CASSLASLAGAETQYF. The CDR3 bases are TGTGCCAGCAGCTTAGCAAGCCTAGCGGGAGCAGAGACCCAGTACTTC.

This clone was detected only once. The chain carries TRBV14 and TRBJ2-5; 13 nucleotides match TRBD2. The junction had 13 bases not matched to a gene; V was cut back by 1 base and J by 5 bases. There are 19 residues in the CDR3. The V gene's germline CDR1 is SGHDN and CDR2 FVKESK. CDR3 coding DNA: TGTGCCAGCAGCCAAGGTATACTAGCGGGAGGGCCTTACCTCGAGACCCAGTACTTC. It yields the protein CASSQGILAGGPYLETQYF.

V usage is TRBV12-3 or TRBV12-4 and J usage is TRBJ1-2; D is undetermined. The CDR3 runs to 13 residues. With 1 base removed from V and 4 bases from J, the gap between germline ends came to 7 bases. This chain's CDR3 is CASSLVHFYGYTF. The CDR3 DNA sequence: TGTGCCAGCAGTTTAGTTCATTTCTATGGCTACACCTTC.

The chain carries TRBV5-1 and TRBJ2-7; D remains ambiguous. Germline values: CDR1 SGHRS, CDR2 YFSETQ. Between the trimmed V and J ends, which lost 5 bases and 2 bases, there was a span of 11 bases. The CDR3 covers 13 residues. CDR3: CASSVDRTYEQYF. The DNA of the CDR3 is TGCGCCAGCAGTGTTGATAGAACCTACGAGCAGTACTTC.

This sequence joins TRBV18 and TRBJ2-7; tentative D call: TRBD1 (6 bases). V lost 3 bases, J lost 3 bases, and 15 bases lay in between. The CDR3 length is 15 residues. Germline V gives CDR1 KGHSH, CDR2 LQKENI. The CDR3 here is CASSPLTGTLYEQYF. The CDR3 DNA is TGTGCCAGCTCACCCTTAACAGGGACCCTCTACGAGCAGTACTTC.

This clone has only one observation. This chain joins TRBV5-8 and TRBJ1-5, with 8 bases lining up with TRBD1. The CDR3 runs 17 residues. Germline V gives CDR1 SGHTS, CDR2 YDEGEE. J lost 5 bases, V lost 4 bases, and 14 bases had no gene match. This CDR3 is CASSRSRTGIPYQPQHF. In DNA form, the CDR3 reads TGTGCCAGCAGCCGGTCCCGGACAGGGATCCCCTATCAGCCCCAGCATTTT.

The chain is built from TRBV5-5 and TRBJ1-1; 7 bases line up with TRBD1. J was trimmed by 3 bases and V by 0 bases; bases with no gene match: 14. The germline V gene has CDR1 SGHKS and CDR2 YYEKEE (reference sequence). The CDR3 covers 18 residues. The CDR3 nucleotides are TGTGCCAGCAGCTTGGGAGGGGGCGGAGGGGTTGCCCACACTGAAGCTTTCTTT. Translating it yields CASSLGGGGGVAHTEAFF. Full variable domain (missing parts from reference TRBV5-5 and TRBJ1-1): DAGVTQSPTHLIKTRGQQVTLRCSPISGHKSVSWYQQVLGQGPQFIFQYYEKEERGRGNFPDRFSARQFPNYSSELNVNALLLGDSALYLCASSLGGGGGVAHTEAFFGQGTRLTVV.